This T cell receptor (beta chain) was found in a study of PD-1 blockade in classical Hodgkin lymphoma. Study outcomes and limitations: Repertoires differed for reasons still undefined, possibly disease activity or prior therapy. Reported findings placed baseline TCR diversity lower in newly diagnosed patients (compared with healthy donors).

This clone turned up a few times. Its antigen is unknown. As to time point: newly diagnosed, previously untreated cHL patient sample. For comparison, PBMCs from newly diagnosed, untreated classical Hodgkin lymphoma were used. Deletions cut 2 bases from V and 8 bases from J, with 15 bases between. Looked up from germline, CDR1 is SSHAT and CDR2 is FNYEAQ (reference sequence). The CDR3 has 14 residues. This table comes from immunoSEQ multiplex PCR, and its TCRdb copy is limited to in-frame clones, with some not included. The repertoire holds 30,000 to 35,000 clones, with under 95% as singletons. The specimen was peripheral blood mononuclear cells (PBMCs). The chain recombines TRBV7-7 with TRBJ1-2, with D hard to call. This TCR was sampled from a human donor with classical Hodgkin lymphoma. CDR3 sequence: CASSLSPFSGGYTF. The DNA of the CDR3 is TGTGCCAGCAGCTTAAGCCCATTCTCGGGCGGCTACACCTTC.